This entry lists 5 T cell receptor beta chains sequenced from one sample in a study of T cell changes during pregnancy in multiple sclerosis. TCRdb keeps only in-frame clones here, not all; method: immunoSEQ multiplex PCR. The data hold 35,000 to 45,000 clones, with roughly 85% observed a single time. The starting material was CD4+ T cells from peripheral blood mononuclear cells, obtained after pregnancy. Receptors originate from a female donor with multiple sclerosis, enrolled in a pregnancy study.

This clone came up once. This rearrangement joins TRBV19 to TRBJ1-4; 7 nucleotides agree with TRBD1. The CDR3 length is 16 residues. The V and J ends lost 5 bases and 4 bases, in that order; junction bases with no gene match: 10. The germline V gene encodes CDR1 LNHDA and CDR2 SQIVND (reference sequence). The CDR3 is CASSARRQGLNEKLFF. The CDR3 DNA reads TGTGCCAGTAGTGCACGGAGACAGGGCCTTAATGAAAAACTGTTTTTT. The variable domain in full, with the rest retrieved from reference TRBV19 and TRBJ1-4, is DGGITQSPKYLFRKEGQNVTLSCEQNLNHDAMYWYRQDPGQGLRLIYYSQIVNDFQKGDIAEGYSVSREKKESFPLTVTSAQKNPTAFYLCASSARRQGLNEKLFFGSGTQLSVL.

The chain joins TRBV18 to TRBJ2-7; possible D gene TRBD2, 5 bases. Germline assignment: CDR1 KGHSH and CDR2 LQKENI. This CDR3 region has 14 residues. V dropped 3 bases and J dropped 0 bases, with 9 bases sitting between them. CDR3 in amino acids: CASSPAGSSYEQYF. CDR3 nucleotides: TGTGCCAGCTCACCCGCGGGTAGCTCCTACGAGCAGTACTTC.

This chain joins TRBV7-9 and TRBJ1-2, with D possibly TRBD1 on 5 matching bases. Germline V gene lookup returns CDR1 SEHNR and CDR2 FQNEAQ (reference sequence). This CDR3 spans 16 amino acids. V lost 2 bases, J lost 4 bases, and 17 bases lay in between. The CDR3 region has the DNA TGTGCCAGCAGCTTACTGGACATCTCGATAACCTATGGCTACACCTTC. This codes for CASSLLDISITYGYTF.

The chain joins TRBV5-4 to TRBJ1-1; D unresolved. Germline lookup yields CDR1 SGHNT and CDR2 YYREEE (reference sequence). V was shortened by 0 bases and J by 4 bases, with 10 bases between the two germline ends. The CDR3 sequence is 14 residues long. The CDR3 protein is CASSLDTQRTEAFF. In DNA form, the CDR3 reads TGTGCCAGCAGCTTGGATACGCAGCGCACTGAAGCTTTCTTT.

The gene calls are TRBV5-4 and TRBJ2-3; 8 nucleotides match TRBD2. Germline-derived CDR1 and CDR2 are SGHNT and YYREEE (reference sequence). The CDR3 runs to 16 residues. V shed 0 bases, J shed 4 bases, and the junction held 7 bases outside the gene matches. CDR3 nucleotide sequence: TGTGCCAGCAGCTTGGACTTATCCGGGGGGGCAGATACGCAGTATTTT. Translation: CASSLDLSGGADTQYF.